Each of the 7 T cell receptor beta chains below was sequenced from the same sample in a study of blood T cells in healthy people across ages. A second PCR of 7 to 11 cycles used a sample-barcoded 5' primer and a J-beta primer mix. TCRdb reprocessed the 5' RACE reads with MiXCR, giving one entry per CDR3 protein. The data contain about 780,000 distinct CDR3 sequences, around two thirds of them seen just once; the ten biggest clones take up 25% to 35%. The sequenced material came from blood. The receptors originated from a man aged 25-45 years in good health.

The chain carries TRBV3-1 and TRBJ2-1, with 13 bases fitting TRBD2. There are 16 residues in the CDR3. Trimming took 0 bases from V and 9 from J; bases not matched to a gene: 5. Germline loops: CDR1 LGHDT, CDR2 YNNKEL (reference sequence). CDR3 nucleotide sequence: TGTGCCAGCAGCCAAGATGGTACTAGCGGGGGGGCTGAGCAGTTCTTC. Amino acid sequence: CASSQDGTSGGAEQFF.

The gene calls are TRBV9 and TRBJ1-5, with a tentative D call TRBD1 (6 bases). The V gene's germline CDR1 is SGDLS and CDR2 YYNGEE. This CDR3 spans 15 amino acids. Trimming took 3 bases from V and 6 from J, leaving 16 bases between them. The CDR3 sequence: CASSGGPGGAQPQHF. CDR3 coding DNA: TGTGCCAGCAGCGGTGGTCCCGGGGGGGCTCAGCCCCAGCATTTT.

This clonotype occurred a few times. This rearrangement joins TRBV7-2 to TRBJ2-3; the match to TRBD2 covers 8 bases. CDR1 is SGHTA, CDR2 FQGNSA, per germline. The V segment lost 3 bases and the J segment 3 bases; nucleotides outside the gene matches: 5. The CDR3 has 15 amino acids. The CDR3: CASSFVAGQTDTQYF. CDR3 in DNA: TGTGCCAGCAGCTTCGTAGCGGGACAAACAGATACGCAGTATTTT.

Turning to this clonotype: Sequence at one end of the junction differs from germline and may be a read error. The rearrangement uses TRBV11-2 and TRBJ2-1; D is possibly TRBD2 (5 bases). The germline gives CDR1 SGHAT, CDR2 FQNNGV. The CDR3 has 14 residues. CDR3 DNA: TGTGTCAGCAGCTCAACCGGGAACCACGGATGGCAGTTCTTC. Its protein is CVSSSTGNHGWQFF.

The DNA of the CDR3 is TGTGCCAGCAGCTTAATTGGGGGGGGCGCAGAGACCCAGTACTTC. Protein sequence: CASSLIGGGAETQYF. V gene TRBV7-3 combines with J gene TRBJ2-7; tentative D call: TRBD2 (7 bases). The end of the DNA fits TRBJ2-5 better, so the J call may be wrong. The CDR3 is 15 residues long. Per the germline V gene, CDR1 is SGHTA and CDR2 is FQGTGA.

The chain is built from TRBV9 and TRBJ2-3; TRBD1 or TRBD2 may be the D gene (5 bases each). The CDR3 covers 18 residues. V gave up 2 bases and J gave up 0 bases, with 19 bases separating them. CDR1 and CDR2 (germline): SGDLS, YYNGEE. CDR3 sequence: CASSVPLGPQESTDTQYF. The DNA for the CDR3 is TGTGCCAGCAGCGTCCCTCTGGGACCCCAAGAAAGCACAGATACGCAGTATTTT.

This clonotype occurred a few times. One end of the junction fails to match germline, which may point to a read error. V gene TRBV3-1 combines with J gene TRBJ1-2, with TRBD1 as a possible D gene (5 bases). This CDR3 region has 16 residues. Germline V CDR1 and CDR2: LGHDT, YNNKEL (reference sequence). Written as DNA, the CDR3 is TGTGCCAGCAGTCAAGGCGGGGCGGGGAGTAACTATGGCTACACCTTC. The encoded protein is CASSQGGAGSNYGYTF.